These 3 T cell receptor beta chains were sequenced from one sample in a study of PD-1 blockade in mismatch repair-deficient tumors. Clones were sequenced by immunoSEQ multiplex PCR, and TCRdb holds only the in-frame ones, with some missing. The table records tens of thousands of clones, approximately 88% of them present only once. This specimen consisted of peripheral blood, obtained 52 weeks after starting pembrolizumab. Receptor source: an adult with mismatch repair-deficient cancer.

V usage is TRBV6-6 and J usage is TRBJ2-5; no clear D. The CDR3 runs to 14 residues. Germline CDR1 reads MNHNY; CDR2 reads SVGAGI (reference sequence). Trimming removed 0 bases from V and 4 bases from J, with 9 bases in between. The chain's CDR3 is CASSYSRTLETQYF. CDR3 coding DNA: TGTGCCAGCAGTTACTCAAGAACACTAGAGACCCAGTACTTC.

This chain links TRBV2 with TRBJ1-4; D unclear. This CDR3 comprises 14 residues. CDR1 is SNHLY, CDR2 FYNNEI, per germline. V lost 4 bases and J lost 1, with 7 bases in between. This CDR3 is CASSVKRTNEKLFF. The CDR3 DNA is TGTGCCAGCAGTGTAAAGCGAACTAATGAAAAACTGTTTTTT. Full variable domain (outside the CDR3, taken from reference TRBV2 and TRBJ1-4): EPEVTQTPSHQVTQMGQEVILRCVPISNHLYFYWYRQILGQKVEFLVSFYNNEISEKSEIFDDQFSVERPDGSNFTLKIRSTKLEDSAMYFCASSVKRTNEKLFFGSGTQLSVL.

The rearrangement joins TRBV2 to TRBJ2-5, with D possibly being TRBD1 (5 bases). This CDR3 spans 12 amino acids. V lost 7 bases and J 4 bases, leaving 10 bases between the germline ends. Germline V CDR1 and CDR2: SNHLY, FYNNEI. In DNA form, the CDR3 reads TGTGCCAGCACCCTTCAGGGAGAGACCCAGTACTTC. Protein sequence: CASTLQGETQYF. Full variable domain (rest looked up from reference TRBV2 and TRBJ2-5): EPEVTQTPSHQVTQMGQEVILRCVPISNHLYFYWYRQILGQKVEFLVSFYNNEISEKSEIFDDQFSVERPDGSNFTLKIRSTKLEDSAMYFCASTLQGETQYFGPGTRLLVL.